This TCR beta chain was identified during a study of a mutant IDH1 vaccine in newly diagnosed glioma. Study-wide context: Patients under treatment included 62.5% males and approximately 38% females and had a mean age of around 37 years. Previous treatment comprised radiotherapy, temozolomide, or both, mostly both. Study results and caveats: Seemingly, top peripheral T cell clonotype changes bore no relation to pseudoprogression. Altogether, approximately 93% of patients exhibited vaccine-induced immune responses.

The protocol was immunoSEQ multiplex PCR, while the TCRdb copy is restricted to in-frame clones and leaves out a portion. The sample includes roughly 99,000 clones, around nine tenths seen only once; the top ten take 0.56%. Time point denoted: baseline, week 1 (first vaccination visit). Regarding treatment: pre-vaccination baseline after standard-of-care therapy. This CDR3 has 13 amino acids. Germline CDR1 MRHNA, CDR2 SNTAGT. The ends were cut back, 6 bases at V and 1 base at J, with 9 bases in the middle. About this clone: Its antigen is as yet unknown.

This sequence was found in a woman aged 50 to 60 with glioma. Sequenced material: PBMCs, taken from a glioma patient treated with radiotherapy, temozolomide or both. This chain links TRBV6-4 with TRBJ1-1; D is uncertain. CDR3 in DNA: TGTGCCAGCAGCGCCTCGGGGAACACTGAAGCTTTCTTT. As protein: CASSASGNTEAFF.